The 13 T cell receptor beta chains below all came from one sample that was sequenced in a study of monozygotic twins with inflammatory bowel disease. TCRdb re-called the 5' RACE reads and shows each CDR3 protein once, DNA omitted. The listing contains about 450,000 distinct CDR3 sequences. Sequencing was performed on blood. The receptors derive from a human donor with ulcerative colitis or Crohn's disease, or a healthy co-twin of an affected twin (not recorded which).

The CDR3 sequence: CASEDWIYGEQFF. The chain links TRBV25-1 to TRBJ2-1. The CDR3 consists of 13 residues. CDR1 MGHDK and CDR2 SYGVNS come from the germline V gene. Supplemented by reference TRBV25-1 and TRBJ2-1, the full variable domain reads EADIYQTPRYLVIGTGKKITLECSQTMGHDKMYWYQQDPGMELHLIHYSYGVNSTEKGDLSSESTVSRIRTEHFPLTLESARPSHTSQYLCASEDWIYGEQFFGPGTRLTVL.

This sequence joins TRBV18 and TRBJ1-4. CDR3 length: 16 amino acids. Germline V gene data show CDR1 as KGHSH and CDR2 as LQKENI. The CDR3 spells CASSPKREATNEKLFF.

The chain joins TRBV4-1 to TRBJ2-7; TCRdb picks TRBD2, but there is no DNA to check that call. Germline V lookup: CDR1 MGHRA, CDR2 YSYEKL. The CDR3 is 14 amino acids. The CDR3 reads CASSFRLAEYEQYF.

This chain joins TRBV10-3 and TRBJ1-1. This CDR3 is 13 amino acids long. The germline CDR1 and CDR2 sequences are ENHRY and SYGVKD. The CDR3 region is CAISVRQNTEAFF.

The chain has TRBV19 and TRBJ2-7; without DNA, the TCRdb call of TRBD1 cannot be checked. CDR3 length: 14 residues. Germline V lookup: CDR1 LNHDA, CDR2 SQIVND (reference sequence). Here the CDR3 reads CASSLGDINYEQYF.

The rearrangement joins TRBV18 to TRBJ2-1; TCRdb reports TRBD2, a call that lacks DNA to check it against. The length of the CDR3 is 14 residues. Germline CDR1 is KGHSH and CDR2 is LQKENI. This chain's CDR3 is CASSSLSSDNEQFF.

The chain has TRBV3-1 and TRBJ2-2. Germline V gene data show CDR1 as LGHDT and CDR2 as YNNKEL (reference sequence). CDR3 length equals 16 residues. The CDR3 loop is CASSQDYGMNTGELFF.

The genes are TRBV20-1 and TRBJ1-2. Per the germline V gene, CDR1 is DFQATT and CDR2 is SNEGSKA (reference sequence). CDR3 size: 14 residues. CDR3 residues: CSARSPDFLRGYTF.

The chain recombines TRBV2 with TRBJ2-3. Germline V gene data show CDR1 as SNHLY and CDR2 as FYNNEI. This CDR3 contains 16 residues. The CDR3 sequence is CASSESGLTSTDTQYF.

J is TRBJ2-1 and V is TRBV24-1; TCRdb gives TRBD2 as the D gene, but with no DNA this cannot be confirmed. Per the germline V gene, CDR1 is KGHDR and CDR2 is SFDVKD. The CDR3 has 16 residues. CDR3 sequence: CATSGTAGASWVEQFF.

The chain links TRBV5-1 to TRBJ1-3; the D call of TRBD1 rests on TCRdb alone, since no DNA is present to check it. Germline lookup yields CDR1 SGHRS and CDR2 YFSETQ. This CDR3 region has 14 residues. This chain's CDR3 is CARSGVLSGNTIYF.

The V and J genes are TRBV25-1 and TRBJ2-1. In germline, CDR1 is MGHDK, CDR2 SYGVNS. This CDR3 region has 15 residues. Here the CDR3 reads CASSLGQEAYNEQFF.

The genes are TRBV11-3 and TRBJ2-1; TCRdb returns TRBD1, unconfirmable since there is no DNA. The CDR3 loop spans 14 amino acids. Germline CDR1 reads SGHNT; CDR2 reads YENEEA. The CDR3 spells CASSRGPTGAEQFF.